This T cell receptor beta chain comes out of a study of T cells in Graves' hyperthyroidism and ophthalmopathy. Study in general: Peripheral blood draws took place at initial diagnosis, ahead of any treatment.

TCR beta CDR3 sequences were amplified from RNA transcripts. During a first-round RT-PCR of the TCR CDR3, the HTBI primer set was used. TCRdb recomputed calls from the multiplex PCR reads with MiXCR, one row per CDR3 protein. The sample has tens of thousands of distinct CDR3 sequences, just under 50% seen once; the top ten hold roughly 6.4%. Study observations and caveats: Most expanded thyroid clonotypes above 0.001 recurred in blood. For ophthalmopathy, model prediction preceded onset by a median roughly 6.3 months.

The CDR3 loop spans 14 amino acids. The germline gives CDR1 SGHRS, CDR2 YFSETQ. Diagnoses were made from clinical symptoms, serum measures (thyroxine and TRAb), thyroid ultrasound and orbital computed tomography. About this clonotype itself: Its antigen is not known. One junction end does not reproduce the germline sequence, and a read error may be involved.

The sample consisted of blood. The chain carries TRBV5-1 and TRBJ2-3, with D possibly TRBD2 on 5 matching bases. This TCR came from a woman aged 45-59 years with Graves' hyperthyroidism that later progressed to Graves' ophthalmopathy. CDR3 region: CTSSPGKITDTQYF. The CDR3 region has the DNA TGCACCAGCAGCCCGGGGAAGATCACAGATACGCAGTATTTT.